There are many counts of the clone carrying this T cell receptor (beta chain). The J segment lost 10 bases and the V segment lost 1 base, leaving 7 bases of the junction unmatched. The germline gives CDR1 SGHVS, CDR2 FQNEAQ. The CDR3 is 15 amino acids. Each CDR3 protein gets one entry after TCRdb re-called the RT-PCR reads with MiXCR. The table records about 700,000 distinct CDR3 sequences, 13% to 15% of them present only once. The genes are TRBV7-8 and TRBJ2-1, with 10 positions matching TRBD2. This receptor was identified in a female donor in good health, serving as a healthy control. Sequenced material: memory CD4+ T cells from blood. The CDR3 sequence is CASSLEASGSREQFF. CDR3 in DNA: TGTGCCAGCAGCTTAGAGGCTAGCGGGAGTCGCGAGCAGTTCTTC.